Presented here are 2 T cell receptor beta chains from one specimen sequenced in a study of blood T cell repertoires in COVID-19. TCRdb keeps only in-frame clones here, not all; method: immunoSEQ multiplex PCR. The sample includes 170,000 or so clones, approximately 82% of them seen just once. The specimen was PBMCs or T cells enriched from blood (not recorded which). The receptors were gathered from a woman aged 45 to 65 who had recovered from COVID-19.

The chain carries TRBV3-1 (or the pseudogene TRBV3-2) and TRBJ2-5, with 9 bases identical to TRBD2. The length of the CDR3 is 17 residues. V shed 4 bases, J shed 2 bases, and the junction held 11 bases outside the gene matches. Looked up from germline, CDR1 is LGHDT and CDR2 is YNNKEL (reference sequence). In DNA, the CDR3 is TGTGCCAGCAGCCTTCTTAGCGGGAGAGGGGCGCAAGAGACCCAGTACTTC. Translating it yields CASSLLSGRGAQETQYF.

This clone was observed a handful of times. The gene calls are TRBV4-2 and TRBJ2-2; 12 positions match TRBD2. The CDR3 is 18 residues long. Losses at the gene ends were 3 bases for V and 1 base for J; bases not matched to a gene: 6. CDR1 and CDR2 from the germline V gene are LGHNA and YNFKEQ. The chain's CDR3 is CASSQLWTSGMNTGELFF. CDR3 bases: TGTGCCAGCAGCCAGCTTTGGACTAGCGGGATGAACACCGGGGAGCTGTTTTTT.